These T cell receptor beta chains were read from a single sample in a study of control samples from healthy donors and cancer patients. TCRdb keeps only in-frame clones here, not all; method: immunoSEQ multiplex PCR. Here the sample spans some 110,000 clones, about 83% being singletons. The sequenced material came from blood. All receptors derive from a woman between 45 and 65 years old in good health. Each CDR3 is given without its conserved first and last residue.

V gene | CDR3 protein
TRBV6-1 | ASSEVQGVTRAF
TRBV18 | ASSPGLAGGDFEQF
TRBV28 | ASSFVAGTDTQY
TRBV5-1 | ASSEQGPHNSPLH
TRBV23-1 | ASRKDRKETQY
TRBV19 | ASSVQGSTLYEQY
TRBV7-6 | ASSPRTADYYEQY
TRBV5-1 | ASSLVSEGQY
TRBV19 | ASNPDRSSGNTIY
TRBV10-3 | AIRGARPETQY
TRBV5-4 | ASSRRPNYGYT
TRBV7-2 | ASSLGVRGMDT
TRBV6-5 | ASSLASSTDTQY
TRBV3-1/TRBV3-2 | ASSQDGFWIF
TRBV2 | ASRGTGYEQY
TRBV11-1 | ASSFGPVAAGNTIY
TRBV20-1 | SASIQGEQY
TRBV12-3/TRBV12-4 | ASIPPEGETQY
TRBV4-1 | ASSQGIWGHSNTGELF
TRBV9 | ASSFGPDSGNTIY
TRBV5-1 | ASSFGQADTEAF
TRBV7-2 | ASSLAPGQGRYEQY
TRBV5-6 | ASSLLNSRNYGYT
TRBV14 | ASSQDVYEKLF
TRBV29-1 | SVDSTTNYGYT
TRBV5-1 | ASSLEGTGGANEQF
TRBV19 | ASSIRGTEKLF
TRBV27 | ASSFVAGGSDNSPLH
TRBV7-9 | ASSYGRFSYEQY
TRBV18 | ASSPRTGRESEAF
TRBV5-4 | ASSYTGARNEQF
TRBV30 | AWSGHSKQPQH
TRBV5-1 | ASSFSGGAFPF
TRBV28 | ASSTPNNEKLF
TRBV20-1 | SARQGDGYT
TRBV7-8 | ASSPGQGSTDTQY
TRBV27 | ASSYETSGYSSYNEQF
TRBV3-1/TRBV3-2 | ASKIWSTDTQY
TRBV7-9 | ASSLRTYGYT
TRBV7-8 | ASSLSPTTEAF
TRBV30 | AATGRLTTNSGANVLT
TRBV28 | ASSPGREDAEY
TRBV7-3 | ASSLNPGHNTEAF
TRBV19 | ASSTRQGNQPQH
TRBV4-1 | ASTRSGANVLT
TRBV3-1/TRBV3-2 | ASTPGTGGNQPQH
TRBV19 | ARPRTGSRTGANVLT
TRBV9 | ASSVEGGADSPLH
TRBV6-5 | ASRRGDNEQF
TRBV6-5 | ASSFDREAGNTIY
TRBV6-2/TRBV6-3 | ASSENTRDRGGETQY
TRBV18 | ASSPGANSYNEQF
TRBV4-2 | ASSQAVSSYNEQF
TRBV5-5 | ATRLGVDTEAF
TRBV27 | ASSLGPELAGETQY
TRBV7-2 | ASSSAGTGLEKLF
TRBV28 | ASSLPGQGNEKLF
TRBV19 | ASQERTGGQNTEAF